The sequence of this T cell receptor beta chain was determined in a study of T cell changes during pregnancy in multiple sclerosis (dated by TCRdb to between 2018 and 2021). For context, the study as a whole: The study looked at changes in the T cell repertoire across pregnancy in women with multiple sclerosis.

The CDR3 covers 13 residues, taking in both the cysteine and the phenylalanine. Only the CDR3 DNA is retained, 39 bases long and in frame from the first base. The germline V gene encodes CDR1 LGHNA and CDR2 YSLEER. At the junction V is shortened by 2 bases and J by 6 bases, with 9 bases in between. The library was made by the immunoSEQ multiplex PCR assay. This is the immuneACCESS table as TCRdb keeps it, with only in-frame sequences that have V and J called. A part of the clones is gone; compared with another copy, unresolved V genes explain less than half, and the rest is unexplained. A total of 37,000 or so clones appear in this sample, approximately 90% of them only once. Of the sample, around 0.4% falls within the top ten clones. In regard to this clone: No cognate antigen has been identified for it. No much larger clonotype is one base removed from it; base qualities were not supplied.

This chain joins TRBV4-3 to TRBJ2-3; a tentative D match to TRBD2 spans 6 bases. The specimen comprised CD4+ T cells from peripheral blood mononuclear cells, sampled in the second trimester of pregnancy. This TCR was recovered from a female donor with multiple sclerosis, enrolled in a pregnancy study. Here the CDR3 is given as CASSQRGGDTQYF. The nucleotides read TGCGCCAGCAGCCAAAGGGGAGGCGATACGCAGTATTTT.